The source of this T cell receptor (beta chain) is a study of cytomegalovirus exposure and HLA in healthy donors. Germline V gene data show CDR1 as SGHTA and CDR2 as FQGNSA. The V gene lost 1 base and the J gene lost 0 bases, with 12 bases spanning the gap. The CDR3 is 16 residues long. Of note for this clone: Its antigen is not identified.

Study conclusions and caveats: An analysis was carried out later, and it reportedly showed fewer N-insertions in an Asian-associated ancestry cluster than the approximately 660-donor mean. The study assumed roughly uniform donor sequencing depth for presence/absence analyses. An apparent linkage of common viral pathogens to several of the most significant clusters emerged in a later analysis. Later on, a genetic analysis was performed. It linked a missense variant in DCLRE1C with V- and J-gene trimming of TCR beta.

PCR involved 60 Vbeta and 13 Jbeta primers. Clones were read by immunoSEQ multiplex PCR, and TCRdb kept only the in-frame ones, dropping some. The repertoire includes approximately 99,000 clones, around 73% of them detected once, and more than 3% sits in the top ten. Sample: PBMCs. The source is a middle-aged man in good health and CMV-seronegative. The chain recombines TRBV7-2 with TRBJ2-5; D unresolved. The CDR3 loop is CASSLVPARYQETQYF. In DNA form, the CDR3 reads TGTGCCAGCAGCTTAGTCCCGGCCAGGTACCAAGAGACCCAGTACTTC.